This entry lists 5 T cell receptor beta chains sequenced from one sample in a study of T cells in Graves' hyperthyroidism and ophthalmopathy. RNA transcripts served as the template for amplifying TCR beta CDR3 regions. Using the HTBI primer set, a first-round RT-PCR was run on the TCR CDR3. TCRdb independently ran MiXCR on the multiplex PCR reads; one entry per CDR3 protein. The sample gives under 400,000 distinct CDR3 sequences, approximately 14% of which show up once; roughly a fifth is in the top ten. Sequencing was done on a sample of blood. The receptors derive from a woman aged 60-75 years with Graves' ophthalmopathy.

Many counts were recorded for this clonotype. The CDR3 reads CSARVAELRTSTDTQYF. The CDR3 nucleotides are TGCAGTGCTAGAGTAGCGGAACTACGGACTAGCACAGATACGCAGTATTTT. This chain joins TRBV20-1 and TRBJ2-3; weak D call: TRBD2 (6 bases). CDR1 and CDR2 (germline): DFQATT, SNEGSKA (reference sequence). Between the trimmed V and J ends, which lost 1 base and 0 bases, there was a span of 17 bases. The CDR3 has 17 residues.

This clonotype has more than one count but fewer than ten. The chain is built from TRBV4-2 and TRBJ2-1; 7 bases line up with TRBD1. Trimming at V came to 3 bases and at J to 0 bases, leaving 2 bases not matched to a gene. The CDR3 contains 15 residues. The germline CDR1 and CDR2 sequences are LGHNA and YNFKEQ. The chain's CDR3 is CASSQHRGSYNEQFF. DNA for the CDR3: TGTGCCAGCAGCCAGCACAGGGGCTCCTACAATGAGCAGTTCTTC.

In this sample, this clonotype turned up many times. The rearrangement links TRBV5-4 to TRBJ2-7; 15 positions match TRBD2. V was pared by 4 bases and J by 3 bases, with 5 bases of the junction left unmatched. The CDR3 has 16 residues. The V gene's germline CDR1 is SGHNT and CDR2 YYREEE (reference sequence). Here the CDR3 DNA reads TGTGCCAGCAGCGGACTAGCGGGAGGGCCTAGCTACGAGCAGTACTTC. Protein: CASSGLAGGPSYEQYF.

This clonotype was counted many times. The rearrangement joins TRBV20-1 to TRBJ2-7; 7 bases fit TRBD2. The ends lost 6 bases at V and 4 bases at J; junction bases unmatched: 6. CDR3 length equals 12 residues. Germline CDR1 DFQATT, CDR2 SNEGSKA (reference sequence). CDR3 in amino acids: CSAVASGYEQYF. The CDR3 bases are TGCAGTGCGGTGGCTAGCGGATACGAGCAGTACTTC.

This sequence joins TRBV20-1 and TRBJ2-7, with D perhaps matching TRBD1 or TRBD2 (5 bases each). The germline V and J ends were trimmed by 1 base and 6 bases, with 16 bases remaining between them. CDR1 and CDR2 (germline): DFQATT, SNEGSKA (reference sequence). The CDR3 sequence is 14 residues long. In DNA, the CDR3 is TGCAGTGCTAGAGTCCCGGGACGCCAGGGCGAGCAGTACTTC. Encoded protein: CSARVPGRQGEQYF.